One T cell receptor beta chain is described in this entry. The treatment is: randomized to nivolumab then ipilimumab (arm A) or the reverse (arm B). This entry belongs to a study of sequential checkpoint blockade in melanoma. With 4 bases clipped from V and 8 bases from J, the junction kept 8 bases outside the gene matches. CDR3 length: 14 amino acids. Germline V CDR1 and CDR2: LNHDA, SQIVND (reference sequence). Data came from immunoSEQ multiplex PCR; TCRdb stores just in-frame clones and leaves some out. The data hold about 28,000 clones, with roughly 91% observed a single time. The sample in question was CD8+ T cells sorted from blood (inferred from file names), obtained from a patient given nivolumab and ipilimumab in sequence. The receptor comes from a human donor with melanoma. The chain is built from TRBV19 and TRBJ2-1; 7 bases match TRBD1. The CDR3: CASSTRQGNDEQFF. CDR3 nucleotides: TGTGCCAGTAGTACCCGACAGGGTAACGATGAGCAGTTCTTC. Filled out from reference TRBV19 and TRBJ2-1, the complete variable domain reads DGGITQSPKYLFRKEGQNVTLSCEQNLNHDAMYWYRQDPGQGLRLIYYSQIVNDFQKGDIAEGYSVSREKKESFPLTVTSAQKNPTAFYLCASSTRQGNDEQFFGPGTRLTVL.